Below are 30 T cell receptor beta chains sequenced from a single sample in a study of shared clonotypes between healthy human individuals (dated by TCRdb to the early 2020s). CD8 naive samples consisted of CD45RO-negative cells that were positively selected for CCR7, yielding a CD45RA+CCR7+ population without TemRA cells. The method behind the library was the immunoSEQ multiplex PCR assay. The source is immuneACCESS, and TCRdb retained only in-frame sequences with V and J called. Part of the clones is not carried over; for the studies checked, unresolved V genes explain less than half of this, and the remainder is unexplained. The sample data list around 1.9 million clones, and 85% to 95% of these were observed just once. Clones ranked in the top ten supply roughly 1.7% of the sample. Sequencing input: naive CD8+ T cells from PBMCs. The cell subset or site label of this sample denotes: CD45RA+CCR7+. Source of these receptors: a man younger than 35 in good health. Some clones in this sample may be carry-over from other donors' samples.

V and J are TRBV30 and TRBJ1-4; D gene ambiguous. The CDR3 contains 20 residues. V shed 0 bases and J shed 8 bases, with 31 bases lying between them. Germline V gene data show CDR1 as GTSNPN and CDR2 as SVGIG (reference sequence). CDR3 sequence: CAWSVSFGAQEDHYQEKLFF. CDR3 sequence (DNA): TGTGCCTGGAGTGTGTCTTTTGGAGCCCAGGAAGACCATTATCAAGAAAAACTGTTTTTT. The entire variable domain, with the rest obtained from reference TRBV30 and TRBJ1-4, is as follows: SQTIHQWPATLVQPVGSPLSLECTVEGTSNPNLYWYRQAAGRGLQLLFYSVGIGQISSEVPQNLSASRPQDRQFILSSKKLLLSDSGFYLCAWSVSFGAQEDHYQEKLFFGSGTQLSVL.

This clone appeared once. The rearrangement uses TRBV5-6 and TRBJ1-1; 8 bases line up with TRBD1. The germline V gene has CDR1 SGHDT and CDR2 YYEEEE. The CDR3 contains 13 residues. V lost 6 bases and J lost 6; bases outside the gene matches: 7. In DNA, the CDR3 is TGTGCCAGCACCCTGACAGGGGCCGCTGAAGCTTTCTTT. Residues: CASTLTGAAEAFF.

This clone was picked up one time. The rearrangement links TRBV7-9 to TRBJ2-3, with 14 bases aligning to TRBD2. Germline V CDR1 and CDR2: SEHNR, FQNEAQ (reference sequence). The CDR3 covers 18 residues. The V gene end was trimmed by 2 bases and the J gene end by 4 bases; junction bases not matched to a gene: 8. Here the CDR3 DNA reads TGTGCCAGCAGCTTATCTGGACTAGCGGGAGGCGGGGCAGATACGCAGTATTTT. This sequence encodes CASSLSGLAGGGADTQYF.

The chain has TRBV7-9 and TRBJ1-1; no reliable D call. The CDR3 contains 17 residues. V lost 1 base, J lost 0 bases, and 15 bases lay in between. Per the germline V gene, CDR1 is SEHNR and CDR2 is FQNEAQ (reference sequence). The CDR3 reads CASSLVYLSRLNTEAFF. Here the CDR3 DNA reads TGTGCCAGCAGCTTAGTTTATTTATCCAGGCTGAACACTGAAGCTTTCTTT.

This rearrangement joins TRBV27 to TRBJ2-3; D is ambiguous. Trimming pared 5 bases from V and 1 base from J, leaving 19 bases between. Germline V gene lookup returns CDR1 MNHEY and CDR2 SMNVEV (reference sequence). The CDR3 is 17 amino acids. The CDR3 spells CASSPTQTYVRTDTQYF. The DNA of the CDR3 is TGTGCCAGCAGTCCTACCCAGACCTATGTTCGCACAGATACGCAGTATTTT.

The genes are TRBV10-3 and TRBJ1-1; possible D gene TRBD1, 5 bases. The germline V and J ends were trimmed by 7 bases and 1 base, with 13 bases remaining between them. CDR3 length: 14 residues. CDR1 is ENHRY and CDR2 is SYGVKD in the germline V gene. The CDR3 spells CAITRDAANTEAFF. As DNA, the CDR3 is TGTGCCATCACCCGGGACGCCGCGAACACTGAAGCTTTCTTT.

This chain uses TRBV9 with TRBJ2-1; D unresolved. Germline lookup yields CDR1 SGDLS and CDR2 YYNGEE. Between the trimmed V and J ends, which lost 4 bases and 4 bases, there was a span of 9 bases. This CDR3 comprises 13 residues. The CDR3 DNA sequence: TGTGCCAGCAGCCCGGACCCTTACAATGAGCAGTTCTTC. Translating gives CASSPDPYNEQFF.

This chain joins TRBV29-1 and TRBJ1-2; TRBD1 might be the D (5 bases). V was trimmed by 6 bases and J by 0 bases, leaving 11 bases between them. Germline CDR1 is SQVTM and CDR2 is ANQGSEA. The CDR3 spans 13 residues. The CDR3 here is CSVRQNSNYGYTF. The CDR3 nucleotides are TGCAGCGTCCGACAGAACTCTAACTATGGCTACACCTTC.

CDR3 sequence: CSVEDGFRREQYF. The CDR3 DNA is TGCAGCGTTGAAGACGGATTCAGGCGCGAGCAGTACTTC. The chain carries TRBV29-1 and TRBJ2-7, with D unclear. V was cut by 0 bases and J by 6 bases, with 12 bases left in between. The germline CDR1 and CDR2 sequences are SQVTM and ANQGSEA. This CDR3 has 13 amino acids.

Ten or more counts support this clone. CDR3 coding DNA: TGTGCCAGCAGTGACGGACAGGGGGCAGATACGCAGTATTTT. It translates to CASSDGQGADTQYF. The chain combines TRBV6-4 with TRBJ2-3; TRBD1 matches 10 bases. This CDR3 is 14 amino acids long. Trimming at V came to 2 bases and at J to 4 bases, leaving 0 bases not matched to a gene. The germline V gene has CDR1 MRHNA and CDR2 SNTAGT.

Notes on this clone: This specimen includes other DNA sequences encoding the same CDR3. This chain connects TRBV7-9 to TRBJ2-1; D call uncertain. The V gene's germline CDR1 is SEHNR and CDR2 FQNEAQ (reference sequence). This CDR3 has 11 residues. The V end was cut by 1 base, the J end by 8 bases, with 3 bases between. CDR3 in DNA: TGTGCCAGCAGCTTAGACGATGAGCAGTTCTTC. This codes for CASSLDDEQFF. Supplemented by reference TRBV7-9 and TRBJ2-1, the full variable domain reads DTGVSQNPRHKITKRGQNVTFRCDPISEHNRLYWYRQTLGQGPEFLTYFQNEAQLEKSRLLSDRFSAERPKGSFSTLEIQRTEQGDSAMYLCASSLDDEQFFGPGTRLTVL.

The J gene is TRBJ2-3, the V gene TRBV9; D is ambiguous. This CDR3 has 16 amino acids. The germline V and J ends were trimmed by 0 bases and 0 bases, with 11 bases remaining between them. Germline-derived CDR1 and CDR2 are SGDLS and YYNGEE. In nucleotides, the CDR3 is TGTGCCAGCAGCGTAGGAGGCGCCCCTAGCACAGATACGCAGTATTTT. It codes for CASSVGGAPSTDTQYF.

The V call is TRBV25-1, the J call TRBJ2-7; 8 nucleotides agree with TRBD1. CDR1 is MGHDK and CDR2 is SYGVNS in the germline V gene. V dropped 1 base and J dropped 4; count of bases not matched to a gene: 6. The CDR3 length is 15 residues. The CDR3 region is CASSESDRGRYEQYF. CDR3 nucleotide sequence: TGTGCCAGCAGTGAATCCGACAGGGGAAGATACGAGCAGTACTTC.

V and J are TRBV4-3 and TRBJ1-5; D gene unclear. The germline gives CDR1 LGHNA, CDR2 YSLEER. Trimming removed 0 bases from V and 0 bases from J, with 12 bases in between. This CDR3 contains 17 residues. CDR3 protein: CASSQDRAALSNQPQHF. The CDR3 bases are TGCGCCAGCAGCCAAGATCGGGCAGCCCTTAGCAATCAGCCCCAGCATTTT.

J is TRBJ2-5 and V is TRBV9, with D perhaps TRBD1 (6 bases). CDR1 is SGDLS and CDR2 is YYNGEE in the germline V gene. The CDR3 has 14 amino acids. The ends were cut back, 6 bases at V and 4 bases at J, with 16 bases in the middle. The chain's CDR3 is CASNPQGSRETQYF. The CDR3 coding sequence is TGTGCCAGCAATCCACAGGGATCGCGAGAGACCCAGTACTTC.

The V call is TRBV9, the J call TRBJ2-7; 7 bases are a match to TRBD2. The CDR3 is made up of 15 amino acids. Trimming took 3 bases from V and 0 from J; bases not matched to a gene: 6. Per germline, CDR1 SGDLS and CDR2 YYNGEE. The CDR3 protein is CASSGPSSGSYEQYF. CDR3 bases: TGTGCCAGCAGCGGACCATCTAGCGGCTCCTACGAGCAGTACTTC.

The genes are TRBV28 and TRBJ2-7; TRBD1 is a possible D gene (6 bases). CDR3 size: 14 residues. V lost 6 bases to trimming and J lost 2 bases, with 14 bases between them. Germline V gives CDR1 MDHEN, CDR2 SYDVKM. This CDR3 reads CASSQGGEAYEQYF. The CDR3 bases are TGTGCCAGCAGCCAAGGGGGAGAAGCCTACGAGCAGTACTTC.

This chain joins TRBV9 and TRBJ2-3; D remains ambiguous. V lost 3 bases to trimming and J lost 4 bases, with 12 bases between them. The CDR3 contains 14 residues. The germline gives CDR1 SGDLS, CDR2 YYNGEE. The CDR3 coding sequence is TGTGCCAGCAGCGAGCTAGAGGCCCCAGATACGCAGTATTTT. Translated: CASSELEAPDTQYF.

The chain has TRBV2 and TRBJ2-5, with D possibly being TRBD2 (6 bases). The germline V and J ends were trimmed by 4 bases and 2 bases, with 11 bases remaining between them. Germline lookup yields CDR1 SNHLY and CDR2 FYNNEI. The CDR3 spans 14 residues. The CDR3 DNA reads as TGTGCCAGCAGTGTTTGGGACTTGCAAGAGACCCAGTACTTC. Its translation: CASSVWDLQETQYF.

This chain connects TRBV27 to TRBJ2-5, with D perhaps assigned TRBD1 or TRBD2 (5 bases each). The CDR3 sequence is 14 residues long. Trimming took off 7 bases at V and 5 bases at J, with 17 bases between the two ends. Germline V gene lookup returns CDR1 MNHEY and CDR2 SMNVEV (reference sequence). CDR3 sequence (DNA): TGTGCCAGCAAGGAGGCAGGGAAGGTGGAGACCCAGTACTTC. It specifies CASKEAGKVETQYF.

This clone was found once. The V and J genes are TRBV10-1 and TRBJ2-3; D possibly uses TRBD1 or TRBD2 (5 bases each). Trimming took off 8 bases at V and 3 bases at J, with 21 bases between the two ends. The V gene's germline CDR1 is WNHNN and CDR2 SYGVQD (reference sequence). The CDR3 is 16 amino acids. The CDR3 loop is CASPEGNRGRTDTQYF. The CDR3 nucleotides are TGCGCCAGCCCCGAGGGGAATAGAGGGCGTACAGATACGCAGTATTTT.

The V call is TRBV9, the J call TRBJ2-3; TRBD2 agrees at 13 bases. Germline values: CDR1 SGDLS, CDR2 YYNGEE. The V and J ends lost 4 bases and 3 bases, in that order; junction bases with no gene match: 5. This CDR3 is built from 16 residues. CDR3 nucleotides: TGTGCCAGCAGCTCCCAACTAGCGGGAGGGACAGATACGCAGTATTTT. Its protein is CASSSQLAGGTDTQYF.

This clone showed up just once. The genes are TRBV11-3 and TRBJ2-5; maybe TRBD2 (7 bases). V was shortened by 4 bases and J by 3 bases, with 18 bases between the two germline ends. The CDR3 runs to 16 residues. Germline-derived CDR1 and CDR2 are SGHNT and YENEEA. CDR3: CASSSPWEGGEETQYF. CDR3 DNA: TGTGCCAGCAGCTCCCCCTGGGAAGGGGGGGAAGAGACCCAGTACTTC. The full variable domain, in which reference TRBV11-3 and TRBJ2-5 provide the parts outside the CDR3, is EAGVVQSPRYKIIEKKQPVAFWCNPISGHNTLYWYLQNLGQGPELLIRYENEEAVDDSQLPKDRFSAERLKGVDSTLKIQPAELGDSAVYLCASSSPWEGGEETQYFGPGTRLLVL.

The chain links TRBV28 to TRBJ2-7, with 8 bases fitting TRBD1. The germline V gene encodes CDR1 MDHEN and CDR2 SYDVKM. The ends lost 4 bases at V and 6 bases at J; junction bases unmatched: 5. The CDR3 contains 13 residues. The CDR3 region is CASSSDRAPEQYF. CDR3 in DNA: TGTGCCAGCAGTTCGGACAGGGCCCCCGAGCAGTACTTC.

As to this clone: A much larger clone sits a single nucleotide away, making a read error possible. The same CDR3 arises from other DNA sequences in this sample as well. CDR3 coding DNA: TGTGCCAGCAGCTGGGGTAGCAATCAGCCCCAGCATTTT. This codes for CASSWGSNQPQHF. V and J are TRBV5-6 and TRBJ1-5; D gene ambiguous. Trimming removed 3 bases from V and 0 bases from J, with 4 bases in between. This CDR3 spans 13 amino acids. Germline CDR1 reads SGHDT; CDR2 reads YYEEEE.

This chain joins TRBV5-1 and TRBJ1-3; unclear D gene. Germline assignment: CDR1 SGHRS and CDR2 YFSETQ. With 3 bases removed from V and 0 bases from J, the gap between germline ends came to 10 bases. This CDR3 comprises 15 residues. The CDR3 DNA reads as TGCGCCAGCAGCTCAACCGGAACCTCTGGAAACACCATATATTTT. This codes for CASSSTGTSGNTIYF.

The chain recombines TRBV11-2 with TRBJ2-7; 9 bases agree with TRBD2. This CDR3 is 15 amino acids long. In germline, CDR1 is SGHAT, CDR2 FQNNGV. V lost 5 bases to trimming and J lost 5 bases; unmatched junction nucleotides: 10. CDR3 nucleotides: TGTGCCAGCAGCATTTTAGCGGGAGAATTCCACGAGCAGTACTTC. This encodes CASSILAGEFHEQYF.

The chain uses TRBV27 and TRBJ2-2; D may be TRBD1 or TRBD2 (5 bases each). CDR1 MNHEY and CDR2 SMNVEV come from the germline V gene (reference sequence). The CDR3 runs 15 residues. V was clipped by 7 bases and J by 8 bases, with 20 bases between them. The CDR3 region has the DNA TGTGCCAGCACCCCTGGGGGTGCCCCCGTAGGGGAGCTGTTTTTT. This codes for CASTPGGAPVGELFF.

The count of this clone is one. The chain recombines TRBV6-5 with TRBJ1-2, with D possibly TRBD1 on 5 matching bases. Germline-derived CDR1 and CDR2 are MNHEY and SVGAGI. The CDR3 contains 15 residues. Trimming removed 2 bases at V and 4 bases at J, with 14 bases between. The DNA for the CDR3 is TGTGCCAGCAGTTACGGGGGAGTGGGGTTCTATGGCTACACCTTC. Translating it yields CASSYGGVGFYGYTF.

V gene TRBV6-5 combines with J gene TRBJ1-5; 7 positions agree with TRBD1. This CDR3 has 14 residues. Germline V gene lookup returns CDR1 MNHEY and CDR2 SVGAGI. V shed 4 bases and J 7 bases; nucleotides not matched to a gene: 7. In DNA, the CDR3 is TGTGCCAGCAGTTTATGGGCAGGGGGACAGCCCCAGCATTTT. Its translation: CASSLWAGGQPQHF.